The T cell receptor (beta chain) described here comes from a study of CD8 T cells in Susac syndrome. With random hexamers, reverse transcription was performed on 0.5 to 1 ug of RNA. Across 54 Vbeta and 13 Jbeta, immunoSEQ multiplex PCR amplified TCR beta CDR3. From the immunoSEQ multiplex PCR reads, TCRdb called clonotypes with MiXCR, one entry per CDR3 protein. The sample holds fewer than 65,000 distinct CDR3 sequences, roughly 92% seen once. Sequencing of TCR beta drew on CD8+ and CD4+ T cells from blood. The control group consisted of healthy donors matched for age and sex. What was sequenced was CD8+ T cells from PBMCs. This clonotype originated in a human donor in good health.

Here the CDR3 DNA reads TGTGCCAGCAGTGAGAGGGGGAAGGCGGAGACCCAGTACTTC. It yields the protein CASSERGKAETQYF. This chain links TRBV2 with TRBJ2-5; D may be TRBD1 (6 bases). The germline V and J ends were trimmed by 3 bases and 5 bases, with 13 bases remaining between them. Looked up from germline, CDR1 is SNHLY and CDR2 is FYNNEI. The CDR3 has 14 amino acids.